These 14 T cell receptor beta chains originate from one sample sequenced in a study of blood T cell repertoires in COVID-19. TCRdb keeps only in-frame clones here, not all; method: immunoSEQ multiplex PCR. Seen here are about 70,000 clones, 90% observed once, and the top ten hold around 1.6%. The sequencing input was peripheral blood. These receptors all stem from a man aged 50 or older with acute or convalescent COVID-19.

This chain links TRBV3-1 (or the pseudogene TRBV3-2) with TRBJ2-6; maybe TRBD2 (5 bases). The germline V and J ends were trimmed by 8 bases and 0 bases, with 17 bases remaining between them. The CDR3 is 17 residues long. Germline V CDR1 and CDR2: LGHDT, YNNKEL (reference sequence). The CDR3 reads CASSTLIRGSGANVLTF. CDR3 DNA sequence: TGTGCCAGCTCGACTCTAATTCGGGGCTCTGGGGCCAACGTCCTGACTTTC.

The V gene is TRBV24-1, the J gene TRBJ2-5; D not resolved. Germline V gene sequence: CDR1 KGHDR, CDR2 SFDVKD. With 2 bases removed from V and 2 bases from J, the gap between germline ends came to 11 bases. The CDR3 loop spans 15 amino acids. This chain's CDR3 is CATSDSRHYQETQYF. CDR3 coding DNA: TGTGCCACCAGTGATTCAAGACATTATCAAGAGACCCAGTACTTC.

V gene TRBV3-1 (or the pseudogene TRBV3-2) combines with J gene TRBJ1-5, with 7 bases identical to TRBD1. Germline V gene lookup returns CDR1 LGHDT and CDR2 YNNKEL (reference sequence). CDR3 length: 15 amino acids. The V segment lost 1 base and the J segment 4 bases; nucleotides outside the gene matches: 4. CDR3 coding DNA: TGTGCCAGCAGCCAAGGACAGGGTCGAAATCAGCCCCAGCATTTT. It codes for CASSQGQGRNQPQHF.

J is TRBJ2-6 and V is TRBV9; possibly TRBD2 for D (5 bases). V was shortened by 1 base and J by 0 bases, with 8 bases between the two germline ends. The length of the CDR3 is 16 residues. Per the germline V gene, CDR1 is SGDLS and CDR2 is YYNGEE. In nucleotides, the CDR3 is TGTGCCAGCAGCGTACTTGGGAGCTCTGGGGCCAACGTCCTGACTTTC. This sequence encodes CASSVLGSSGANVLTF.

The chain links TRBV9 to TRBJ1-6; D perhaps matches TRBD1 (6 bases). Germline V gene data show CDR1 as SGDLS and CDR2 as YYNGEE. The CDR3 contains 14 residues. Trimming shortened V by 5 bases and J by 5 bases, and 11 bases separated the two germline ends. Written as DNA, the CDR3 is TGTGCCAGCAGTTGGGGGCGCGATAATTCACCCCTCCACTTT. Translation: CASSWGRDNSPLHF.

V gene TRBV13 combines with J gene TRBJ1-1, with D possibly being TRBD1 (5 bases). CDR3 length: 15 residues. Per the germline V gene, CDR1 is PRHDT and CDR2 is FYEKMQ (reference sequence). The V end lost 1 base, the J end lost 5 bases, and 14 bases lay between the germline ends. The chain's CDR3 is CASSLVTGVETEAFF. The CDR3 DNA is TGTGCCAGCAGCTTAGTAACGGGGGTGGAGACTGAAGCTTTCTTT.

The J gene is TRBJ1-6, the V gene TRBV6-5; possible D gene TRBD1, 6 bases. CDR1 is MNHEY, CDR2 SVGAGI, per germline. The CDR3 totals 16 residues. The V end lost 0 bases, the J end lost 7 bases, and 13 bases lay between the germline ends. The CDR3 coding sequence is TGTGCCAGCAGTTACTCCACCCAGGGGTTAAATTCACCCCTCCACTTT. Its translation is CASSYSTQGLNSPLHF.

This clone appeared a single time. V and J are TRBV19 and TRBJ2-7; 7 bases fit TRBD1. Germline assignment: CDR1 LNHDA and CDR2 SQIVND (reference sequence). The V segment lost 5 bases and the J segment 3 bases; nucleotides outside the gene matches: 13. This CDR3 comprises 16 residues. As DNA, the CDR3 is TGTGCCAGTAGTTCCAATGGGGCAGGGGGATTCTACGAGCAGTACTTC. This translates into CASSSNGAGGFYEQYF.

CDR3 protein: CASSFAGNTEAFF. The CDR3 DNA is TGTGCCAGCAGCTTCGCAGGGAACACTGAAGCTTTCTTT. The rearrangement uses TRBV7-9 and TRBJ1-1; no reliable D call. V gave up 3 bases and J gave up 1 base, with 6 bases separating them. CDR3 length equals 13 residues. Germline V CDR1 and CDR2: SEHNR, FQNEAQ (reference sequence).

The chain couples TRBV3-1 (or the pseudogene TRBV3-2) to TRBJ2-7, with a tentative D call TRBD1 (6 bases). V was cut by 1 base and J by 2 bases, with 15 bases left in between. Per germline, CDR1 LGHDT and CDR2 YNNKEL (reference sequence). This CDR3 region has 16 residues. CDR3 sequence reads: CASSQGVEQGTYEQYF. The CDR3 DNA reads TGTGCCAGCAGCCAAGGGGTAGAGCAGGGGACCTACGAGCAGTACTTC.

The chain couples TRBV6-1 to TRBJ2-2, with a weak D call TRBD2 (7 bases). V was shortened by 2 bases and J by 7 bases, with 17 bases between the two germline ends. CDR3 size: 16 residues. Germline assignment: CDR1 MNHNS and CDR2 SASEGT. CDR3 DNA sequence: TGTGCCAGCAGTGAAAGGGAGGGGGGGGTGAGCGGGGAGCTGTTTTTT. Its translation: CASSEREGGVSGELFF.

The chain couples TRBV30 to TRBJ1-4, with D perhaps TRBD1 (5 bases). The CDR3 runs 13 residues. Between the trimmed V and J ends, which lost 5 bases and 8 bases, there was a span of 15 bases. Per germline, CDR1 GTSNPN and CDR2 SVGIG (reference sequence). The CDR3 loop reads CAWRTREKEKLFF. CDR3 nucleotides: TGTGCCTGGCGGACAAGAGAGAAAGAAAAACTGTTTTTT. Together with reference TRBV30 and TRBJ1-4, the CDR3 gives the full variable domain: SQTIHQWPATLVQPVGSPLSLECTVEGTSNPNLYWYRQAAGRGLQLLFYSVGIGQISSEVPQNLSASRPQDRQFILSSKKLLLSDSGFYLCAWRTREKEKLFFGSGTQLSVL.

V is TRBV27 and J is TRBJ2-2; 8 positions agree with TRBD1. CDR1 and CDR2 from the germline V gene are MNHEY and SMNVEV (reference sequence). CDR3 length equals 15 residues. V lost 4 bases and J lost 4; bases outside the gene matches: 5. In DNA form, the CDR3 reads TGTGCCAGCAGTTACCCCACAGGGGGCACCGGGGAGCTGTTTTTT. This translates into CASSYPTGGTGELFF.

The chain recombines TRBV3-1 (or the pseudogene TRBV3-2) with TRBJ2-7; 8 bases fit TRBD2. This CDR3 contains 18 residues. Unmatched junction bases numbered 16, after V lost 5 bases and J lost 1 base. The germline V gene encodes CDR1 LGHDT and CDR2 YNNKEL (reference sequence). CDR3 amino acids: CASSKRGSLAGRSYEQYF. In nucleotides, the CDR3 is TGTGCCAGCAGCAAAAGGGGATCATTAGCGGGACGTTCCTACGAGCAGTACTTC.